This T cell receptor beta chain is from a study of T cells in Graves' hyperthyroidism and ophthalmopathy. Study observations and caveats: Ophthalmopathy was model-predicted a median about 6.9 months pre-onset.

RNA transcripts gave rise to amplified TCR beta CDR3 regions. A set of HTBI primers served as the primers for a first-round RT-PCR of the TCR CDR3. TCRdb independently ran MiXCR on the multiplex PCR reads; one entry per CDR3 protein. The sample shows roughly 720,000 distinct CDR3 sequences, 15% to 20% of them seen only once. This clonotype occurred many times. The antigen remains unidentified. The CDR3 spans 14 residues. Germline V gives CDR1 SQVTM, CDR2 ANQGSEA. V shed 4 bases and J shed 1 base, with 13 bases lying between them. Researchers barred patients who had uncontrolled infection, other autoimmune disease, pregnancy or lactation.

The sequence came from a man in his fifties or sixties with Graves' hyperthyroidism. Material: blood. This chain connects TRBV29-1 to TRBJ1-1; D is uncertain. The CDR3 protein is CSVADIGRNTEAFF. The CDR3, as DNA: TGCAGCGTTGCGGATATCGGACGGAACACTGAAGCTTTCTTT.